The T cell receptor (beta chain) under discussion was sequenced for a study of blood T cell repertoires in COVID-19. Some clones are missing from TCRdb's copy, which holds only in-frame ones; the method was immunoSEQ multiplex PCR. This table has roughly 93,000 clones, over 70% appearing once. Germline-derived CDR1 and CDR2 are SGHNT and YYREEE (reference sequence). V gave up 3 bases and J gave up 10 bases, with 11 bases separating them. The CDR3 totals 13 residues. Input material: peripheral blood. This clonotype was sampled from an elderly woman with acute or convalescent COVID-19. The rearrangement links TRBV5-4 to TRBJ1-6; the D gene is possibly TRBD1 (6 bases). The CDR3 sequence: CASSSGTNSPLHF. The CDR3 DNA sequence: TGTGCCAGCAGCTCCGGGACAAACTCACCCCTCCACTTT.